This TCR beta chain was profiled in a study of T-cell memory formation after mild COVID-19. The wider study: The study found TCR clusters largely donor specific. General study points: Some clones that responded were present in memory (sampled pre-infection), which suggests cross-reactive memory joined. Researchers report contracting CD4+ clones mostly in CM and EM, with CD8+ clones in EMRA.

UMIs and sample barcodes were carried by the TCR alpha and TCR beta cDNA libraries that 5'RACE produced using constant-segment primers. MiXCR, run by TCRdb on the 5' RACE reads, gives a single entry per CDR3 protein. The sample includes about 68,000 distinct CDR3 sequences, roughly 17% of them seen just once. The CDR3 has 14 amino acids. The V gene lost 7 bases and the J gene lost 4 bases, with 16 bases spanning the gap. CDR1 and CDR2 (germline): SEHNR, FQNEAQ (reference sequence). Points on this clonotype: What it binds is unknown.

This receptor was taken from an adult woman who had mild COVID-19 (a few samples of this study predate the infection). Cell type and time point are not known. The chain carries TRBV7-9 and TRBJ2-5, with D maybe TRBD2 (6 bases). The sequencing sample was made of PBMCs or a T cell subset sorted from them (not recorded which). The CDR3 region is CASTEAGIGETQYF. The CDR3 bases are TGTGCCAGCACCGAGGCGGGGATAGGAGAGACCCAGTACTTC.